The clone carrying this T cell receptor (beta chain) came up many times. This specimen belongs to a study of T cells in Graves' hyperthyroidism and ophthalmopathy. The investigators amplified TCR beta CDR3 regions from RNA transcripts. TCR CDR3 regions were first amplified by RT-PCR with HTBI primers. TCRdb reprocessed the multiplex PCR reads via MiXCR and lists one record per CDR3 protein. The sample shows about 400,000 distinct CDR3 sequences, approximately 14% of them seen only once. Calling Graves' hyperthyroidism stable meant ophthalmopathy did not progress within 18 months. The specimen was blood. The clonotype was recovered from a woman aged 18-35 years with Graves' hyperthyroidism.

The CDR3 DNA is TGCGCCAGCAGGATGGGACAGGCCGAAGATACGCAGTATTTT. It codes for CASRMGQAEDTQYF. The chain uses TRBV5-1 and TRBJ2-3; TRBD1 matches 8 bases. The CDR3 has 14 residues. Unmatched junction bases numbered 7, after V lost 5 bases and J lost 5 bases. Germline lookup yields CDR1 SGHRS and CDR2 YFSETQ. Supplemented by reference TRBV5-1 and TRBJ2-3, the full variable domain reads KAGVTQTPRYLIKTRGQQVTLSCSPISGHRSVSWYQQTPGQGLQFLFEYFSETQRNKGNFPGRFSGRQFSNSRSEMNVSTLELGDSALYLCASRMGQAEDTQYFGPGTRLTVL.